This is a list of T cell receptor beta chains from one sample in a study of T cell responses to AZD1222 COVID-19 vaccine. Produced via immunoSEQ multiplex PCR; TCRdb's table is partial and in-frame only. The data hold fewer than 130,000 clones, with about 94% observed a single time. Source: peripheral blood, taken 28 days after the second AZD1222 dose. Source of these receptors: an adult who received the AZD1222 COVID-19 vaccine. CDR3s include the opening cysteine and the closing phenylalanine or tryptophan. D genes are given only for firm matches.

d_gene: .
j_gene: TRBJ1-5
len: 12
v_gene: TRBV6-1
CDR3aa: CASTGSNQPQHF
CDR3nt: TGTGCCAGCACCGGGAGCAATCAGCCCCAGCATTTT

d_gene: TRBD1
j_gene: TRBJ1-1
len: 15
v_gene: TRBV5-5
CDR3aa: CASSYRGPTETEAFF
CDR3nt: TGTGCCAGCAGCTACAGGGGGCCCACGGAGACTGAAGCTTTCTTT

d_gene: .
j_gene: TRBJ1-5
len: 12
v_gene: TRBV19
CDR3aa: CASSIGSQPQHF
CDR3nt: TGTGCCAGTAGTATTGGAAGTCAGCCCCAGCATTTT

d_gene: TRBD2
j_gene: TRBJ2-7
len: 15
v_gene: TRBV11-2
CDR3aa: CASSFLAGSSYEQYF
CDR3nt: TGTGCCAGCAGCTTCCTAGCGGGAAGCTCCTACGAGCAGTACTTC

d_gene: TRBD1
j_gene: TRBJ2-7
len: 16
v_gene: TRBV6-2/TRBV6-3
CDR3aa: CASSTRVGQGRYEQYF
CDR3nt: TGTGCCAGCAGTACCCGTGTGGGACAGGGTCGCTACGAGCAGTACTTC

d_gene: TRBD2
j_gene: TRBJ2-1
len: 16
v_gene: TRBV28
CDR3aa: CASSLYLAGGQNEQFF
CDR3nt: TGTGCCAGCAGTTTATACCTAGCGGGGGGGCAGAATGAGCAGTTCTTC

d_gene: .
j_gene: TRBJ1-4
len: 15
v_gene: TRBV18
CDR3aa: CASSPQEPTNEKLFF
CDR3nt: TGTGCCAGCTCACCCCAGGAACCAACTAATGAAAAACTGTTTTTT

d_gene: TRBD2
j_gene: TRBJ2-2
len: 18
v_gene: TRBV2
CDR3aa: CASSIRGLAGLNTGELFF
CDR3nt: TGTGCCAGCAGCATACGGGGACTAGCGGGACTAAACACCGGGGAGCTGTTTTTT

d_gene: .
j_gene: TRBJ2-7
len: 11
v_gene: TRBV20-1
CDR3aa: CSARTAYEQYF
CDR3nt: TGCAGTGCAAGGACCGCCTACGAGCAGTACTTC

d_gene: .
j_gene: TRBJ2-7
len: 13
v_gene: TRBV27
CDR3aa: CASSTGHSNEQYF
CDR3nt: TGTGCCAGCAGTACGGGACACTCTAACGAGCAGTACTTC

d_gene: .
j_gene: TRBJ1-3
len: 15
v_gene: TRBV3-1/TRBV3-2
CDR3aa: CASSQEGAAGNTIYF
CDR3nt: TGTGCCAGCAGCCAAGAAGGGGCAGCTGGAAACACCATATATTTT

d_gene: .
j_gene: TRBJ1-2
len: 11
v_gene: TRBV19
CDR3aa: CASSPTYGYTF
CDR3nt: TGTGCCAGTAGTCCCACCTATGGCTACACCTTC

d_gene: .
j_gene: TRBJ2-7
len: 15
v_gene: TRBV7-9
CDR3aa: CASSMRTQKTYEQYF
CDR3nt: TGTGCCAGCAGCATGAGGACGCAAAAAACCTACGAGCAGTACTTC

d_gene: TRBD1
j_gene: TRBJ1-6
len: 16
v_gene: TRBV5-4
CDR3aa: CASSSRDSSINSPLHF
CDR3nt: TGTGCCAGCAGCTCCCGGGACAGCAGTATTAATTCACCCCTCCACTTT

d_gene: .
j_gene: TRBJ1-1
len: 16
v_gene: TRBV7-9
CDR3aa: CASSSIESDGRTEAFF
CDR3nt: TGTGCCAGCAGCTCGATTGAATCGGACGGCCGAACTGAAGCTTTCTTT

d_gene: TRBD1
j_gene: TRBJ2-5
len: 14
v_gene: TRBV7-9
CDR3aa: CASSFHRGMETQYF
CDR3nt: TGTGCCAGCAGCTTCCACAGGGGGATGGAGACCCAGTACTTC

d_gene: TRBD2
j_gene: TRBJ2-5
len: 13
v_gene: TRBV6-5
CDR3aa: CASTRLAEETQYF
CDR3nt: TGTGCCAGCACGAGACTAGCGGAAGAGACCCAGTACTTC